The 18 T cell receptor beta chains presented below share a single source sample, sequenced in a study of technical replicates of blood from four donors. Repertoires were generated with immunoSEQ multiplex PCR, while TCRdb's copy carries only in-frame clones and drops some. Here the sample spans tens of thousands of clones, more than 95% being singletons. Sequencing input: T cells isolated from PBMCs. The receptors here all came from a human donor in good health.

J is TRBJ2-7 and V is TRBV25-1; 9 bases fit TRBD2. V shed 2 bases and J 6 bases; nucleotides not matched to a gene: 8. The CDR3 length is 15 residues. Germline values: CDR1 MGHDK, CDR2 SYGVNS. This CDR3 is CASSESSGSSGEQYF. The CDR3 region has the DNA TGTGCCAGCAGTGAAAGTAGCGGGAGTAGTGGCGAGCAGTACTTC.

This CDR3 is CASSFSWGSGRTDTQYF. The DNA for the CDR3 is TGTGCCAGCAGTTTCTCTTGGGGTAGCGGGAGGACAGATACGCAGTATTTT. V is TRBV28 and J is TRBJ2-3; 10 nucleotides match TRBD2. The junction had 9 bases not matched to a gene; V was cut back by 3 bases and J by 3 bases. The CDR3 is 17 amino acids. CDR1 and CDR2 from the germline V gene are MDHEN and SYDVKM.

The chain employs TRBV5-4 and TRBJ2-3; 12 bases map to TRBD2. Trimming took 1 base from V and 7 from J; bases not matched to a gene: 4. The CDR3 contains 15 residues. Germline V lookup: CDR1 SGHNT, CDR2 YYREEE (reference sequence). The CDR3 reads CASSLSLAGGHTQYF. DNA of the CDR3: TGTGCCAGCAGCTTGTCCCTAGCGGGGGGGCATACGCAGTATTTT.

The rearrangement joins TRBV7-9 to TRBJ2-7; D is unresolved. The germline V gene encodes CDR1 SEHNR and CDR2 FQNEAQ (reference sequence). The CDR3 sequence is 15 residues long. The V end lost 1 base, the J end lost 0 bases, and 10 bases lay between the germline ends. CDR3 sequence reads: CASSLEAARSYEQYF. CDR3 in DNA: TGTGCCAGCAGCTTAGAGGCGGCCCGCTCCTACGAGCAGTACTTC.

This clone was recorded only once. V is TRBV4-2 and J is TRBJ2-3; 10 bases line up with TRBD2. This CDR3 has 16 residues. CDR1 and CDR2 (germline): LGHNA, YNFKEQ. V was clipped by 6 bases and J by 4 bases; unmatched bases: 10. CDR3: CASSRGASGGSDTQYF. For the CDR3, the DNA is TGTGCCAGCAGTCGCGGGGCTAGCGGGGGATCAGATACGCAGTATTTT.

The V gene is TRBV28, the J gene TRBJ2-7, with no clear D. The CDR3 sequence is 11 residues long. Germline values: CDR1 MDHEN, CDR2 SYDVKM. Trimming left V 4 bases short and J 6 bases short, with 7 bases between. For the CDR3, the DNA is TGTGCCAGCAGTTACGCAGGCGAGCAGTACTTC. Its protein product is CASSYAGEQYF.

This chain uses TRBV27 with TRBJ1-5; D is possibly TRBD1 (5 bases). CDR3 length: 16 residues. CDR1 MNHEY and CDR2 SMNVEV come from the germline V gene (reference sequence). V was shortened by 2 bases and J by 5 bases, with 16 bases between the two germline ends. CDR3 DNA sequence: TGTGCCAGCAGTTTAAGTCGATCAGGGTCGGATCAGCCCCAGCATTTT. Translated, it gives CASSLSRSGSDQPQHF.

The gene calls are TRBV2 and TRBJ2-3; TRBD1 agrees at 7 bases. CDR1 SNHLY and CDR2 FYNNEI come from the germline V gene. The CDR3 has 13 amino acids. J gave up 0 bases and V 11 bases, and 5 bases lay outside the gene matches. CDR3 residues: CAAEDRSTDTQYF. CDR3 nucleotide sequence: TGTGCCGCGGAGGACAGGAGCACAGATACGCAGTATTTT.

The gene calls are TRBV27 and TRBJ1-1; D is uncertain. This CDR3 has 14 residues. Germline V CDR1 and CDR2: MNHEY, SMNVEV (reference sequence). Trimming stripped 0 bases from V and 4 bases from J, with 9 bases between. The CDR3 bases are TGTGCCAGCAGTTTATCGAGCTATGGCACTGAAGCTTTCTTT. Translating gives CASSLSSYGTEAFF.

The V gene is TRBV28, the J gene TRBJ1-1; the D gene is possibly TRBD1 (6 bases). V was cut by 4 bases and J by 4 bases, with 13 bases left in between. This CDR3 is built from 14 residues. From germline, CDR1 is MDHEN and CDR2 SYDVKM. The DNA of the CDR3 is TGTGCCAGCAGTTCCGGACAGTTGGGCACTGAAGCTTTCTTT. It codes for CASSSGQLGTEAFF.

This chain connects TRBV6-5 to TRBJ1-2; possible D gene TRBD1, 6 bases. This CDR3 spans 16 amino acids. Germline CDR1 is MNHEY and CDR2 is SVGAGI. V was shortened by 0 bases and J by 5 bases, with 16 bases between the two germline ends. CDR3 protein: CASSYSESQGLYGYTF. The CDR3 region has the DNA TGTGCCAGCAGTTACTCGGAGTCTCAGGGGTTGTATGGCTACACCTTC.

The rearrangement joins TRBV7-9 to TRBJ2-1; D is uncertain. V was trimmed by 5 bases and J by 2 bases, leaving 7 bases between them. The CDR3 loop spans 13 amino acids. Germline-derived CDR1 and CDR2 are SEHNR and FQNEAQ (reference sequence). The CDR3, as DNA: TGTGCCAGCAGCCTGTATGCCTACAATGAGCAGTTCTTC. It encodes CASSLYAYNEQFF.

The V and J genes are TRBV6-5 and TRBJ2-7, with a possible D match to TRBD1 (6 bases). The CDR3 covers 14 residues. CDR1 is MNHEY, CDR2 SVGAGI, per germline. V was clipped by 5 bases and J by 2 bases, with 13 bases between them. The CDR3 reads CASSEGVVPYEQYF. In DNA form, the CDR3 reads TGTGCCAGCAGTGAGGGGGTCGTACCCTACGAGCAGTACTTC.

This clone appeared a few times. The rearrangement links TRBV9 to TRBJ1-2; 8 positions agree with TRBD1. Germline V lookup: CDR1 SGDLS, CDR2 YYNGEE. This CDR3 has 13 amino acids. V lost 3 bases, J lost 8 bases, and 6 bases stayed unmatched. CDR3 sequence: CASSAQGTGGYTF. CDR3 nucleotides: TGTGCCAGCAGCGCCCAAGGGACAGGAGGCTACACCTTC.

The chain has TRBV7-8 and TRBJ1-4; the match to TRBD1 covers 7 bases. Germline values: CDR1 SGHVS, CDR2 FQNEAQ. The CDR3 is 16 residues long. The V segment lost 1 base and the J segment 8 bases; nucleotides outside the gene matches: 10. CDR3 sequence (DNA): TGTGCCAGCAGCTTAGTGTCTCTACAGGGGCGCGAAAAACTGTTTTTT. This encodes CASSLVSLQGREKLFF.

This chain uses TRBV4-2 with TRBJ2-1; D ambiguous. The length of the CDR3 is 11 residues. V lost 3 bases and J 5 bases, leaving 2 bases between the germline ends. Germline V CDR1 and CDR2: LGHNA, YNFKEQ. The CDR3 nucleotides read TGTGCCAGCAGCCACGACAATGAGCAGTTCTTC. It yields the protein CASSHDNEQFF.

This clone was recorded only once. J is TRBJ1-1 and V is TRBV2; 10 positions agree with TRBD1. The length of the CDR3 is 17 residues. With V trimmed by 3 bases and J by 1 base, 8 bases remained unmatched. Per the germline V gene, CDR1 is SNHLY and CDR2 is FYNNEI. The DNA of the CDR3 is TGTGCCAGCAGTGACGATAGACAGGGGGCGTCGAACACTGAAGCTTTCTTT. This gives the protein CASSDDRQGASNTEAFF.

The chain uses TRBV27 and TRBJ1-5; the D gene is possibly TRBD1 (6 bases). The germline gives CDR1 MNHEY, CDR2 SMNVEV (reference sequence). The CDR3 is made up of 16 amino acids. V was clipped by 0 bases and J by 1 base, with 10 bases between them. The CDR3 DNA reads TGTGCCAGCAGTTTATCGGGGGGGCTAAGCAATCAGCCCCAGCATTTT. It is translated as CASSLSGGLSNQPQHF.